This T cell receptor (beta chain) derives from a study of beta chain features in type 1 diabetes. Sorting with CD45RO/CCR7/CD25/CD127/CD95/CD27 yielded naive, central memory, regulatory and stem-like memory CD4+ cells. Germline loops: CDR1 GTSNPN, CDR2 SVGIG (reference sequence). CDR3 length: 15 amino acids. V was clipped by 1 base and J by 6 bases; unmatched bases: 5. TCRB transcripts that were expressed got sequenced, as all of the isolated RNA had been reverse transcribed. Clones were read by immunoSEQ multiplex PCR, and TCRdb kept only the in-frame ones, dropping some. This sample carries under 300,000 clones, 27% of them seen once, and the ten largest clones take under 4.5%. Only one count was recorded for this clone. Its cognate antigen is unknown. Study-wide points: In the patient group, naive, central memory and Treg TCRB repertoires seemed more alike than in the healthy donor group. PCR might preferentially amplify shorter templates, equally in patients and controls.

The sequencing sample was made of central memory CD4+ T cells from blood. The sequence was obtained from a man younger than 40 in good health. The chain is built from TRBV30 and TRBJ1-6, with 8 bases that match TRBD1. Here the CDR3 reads CAWSGRTGSNSPLHF. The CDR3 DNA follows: TGTGCCTGGAGTGGACGGACAGGGTCTAATTCACCCCTCCACTTT.